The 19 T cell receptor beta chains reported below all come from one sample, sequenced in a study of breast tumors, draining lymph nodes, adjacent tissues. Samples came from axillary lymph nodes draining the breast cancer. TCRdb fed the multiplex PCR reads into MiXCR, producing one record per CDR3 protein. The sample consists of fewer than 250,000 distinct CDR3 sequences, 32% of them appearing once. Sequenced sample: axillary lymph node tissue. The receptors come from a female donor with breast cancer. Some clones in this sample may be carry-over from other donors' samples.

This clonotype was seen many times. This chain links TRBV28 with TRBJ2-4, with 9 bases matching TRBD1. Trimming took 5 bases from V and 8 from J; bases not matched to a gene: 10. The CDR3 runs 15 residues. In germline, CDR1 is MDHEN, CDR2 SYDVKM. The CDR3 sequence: CASSTQQGAQDIQYF. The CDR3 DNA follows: TGTGCCAGCAGTACACAACAGGGGGCGCAGGACATTCAGTACTTC.

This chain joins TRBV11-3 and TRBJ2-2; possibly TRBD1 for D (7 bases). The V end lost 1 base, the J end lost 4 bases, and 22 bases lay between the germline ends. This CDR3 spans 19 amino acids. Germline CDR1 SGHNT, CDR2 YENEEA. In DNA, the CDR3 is TGTGCCAGCAGCTTAGGGACCGGACCAGGGGGACTGAGCACCGGGGAGCTGTTTTTT. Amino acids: CASSLGTGPGGLSTGELFF.

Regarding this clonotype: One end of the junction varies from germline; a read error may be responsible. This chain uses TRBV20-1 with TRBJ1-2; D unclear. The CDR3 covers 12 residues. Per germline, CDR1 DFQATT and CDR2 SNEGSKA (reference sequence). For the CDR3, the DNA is TGCAGTGCTATGTCCAGGTCGTATGGCTCCACCTTC. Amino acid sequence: CSAMSRSYGSTF.

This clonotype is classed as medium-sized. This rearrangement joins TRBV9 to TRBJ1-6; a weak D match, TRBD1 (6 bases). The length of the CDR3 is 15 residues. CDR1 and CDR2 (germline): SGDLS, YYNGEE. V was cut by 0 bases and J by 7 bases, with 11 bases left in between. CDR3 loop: CASSVARGGNSPLHF. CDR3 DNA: TGTGCCAGCAGCGTAGCCAGGGGAGGGAATTCACCCCTCCACTTT. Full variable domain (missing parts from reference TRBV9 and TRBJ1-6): DSGVTQTPKHLITATGQRVTLRCSPRSGDLSVYWYQQSLDQGLQFLIQYYNGEERAKGNILERFSAQQFPDLHSELNLSSLELGDSALYFCASSVARGGNSPLHFGNGTRLTVT.

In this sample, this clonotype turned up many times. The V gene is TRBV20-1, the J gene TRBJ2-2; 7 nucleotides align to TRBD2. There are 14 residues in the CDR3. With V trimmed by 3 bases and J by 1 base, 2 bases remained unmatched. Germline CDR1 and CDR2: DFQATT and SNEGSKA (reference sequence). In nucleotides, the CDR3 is TGCAGTGCTAGGCCTAGCGGGAACACCGGGGAGCTGTTTTTT. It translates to CSARPSGNTGELFF.

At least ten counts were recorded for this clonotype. Written as DNA, the CDR3 is TGTGCCAGCTCACCGCGCCCGGCGGGGGCCTACGAGCAGTACTTC. Amino acids: CASSPRPAGAYEQYF. This chain uses TRBV18 with TRBJ2-7, with 7 bases identical to TRBD2. V trimming: 3 bases; J trimming: 2 bases; junction bases outside the gene matches: 7. The CDR3 totals 15 residues. Germline CDR1 is KGHSH and CDR2 is LQKENI.

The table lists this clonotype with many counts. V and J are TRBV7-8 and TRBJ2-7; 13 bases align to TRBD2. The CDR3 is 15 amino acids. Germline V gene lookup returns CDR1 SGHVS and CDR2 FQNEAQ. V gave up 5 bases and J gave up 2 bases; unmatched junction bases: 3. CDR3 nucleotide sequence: TGTGCCAGCAGCAAAGGACTAGCGGGAGCCTACGAGCAGTACTTC. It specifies CASSKGLAGAYEQYF.

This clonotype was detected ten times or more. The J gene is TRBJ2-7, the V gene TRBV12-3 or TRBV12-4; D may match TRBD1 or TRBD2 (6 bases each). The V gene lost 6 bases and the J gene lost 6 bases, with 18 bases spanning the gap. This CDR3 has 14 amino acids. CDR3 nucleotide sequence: TGTGCCAGCAGCTCCGCCCGGGGGCTCTCCGAGCAGTACTTC. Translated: CASSSARGLSEQYF.

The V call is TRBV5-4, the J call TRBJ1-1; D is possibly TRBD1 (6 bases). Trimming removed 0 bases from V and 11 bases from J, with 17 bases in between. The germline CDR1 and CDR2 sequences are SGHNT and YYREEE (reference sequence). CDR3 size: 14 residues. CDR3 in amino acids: CASSLGGAGVLAFF. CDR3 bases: TGTGCCAGCAGCTTGGGGGGAGCAGGGGTTTTGGCTTTCTTT.

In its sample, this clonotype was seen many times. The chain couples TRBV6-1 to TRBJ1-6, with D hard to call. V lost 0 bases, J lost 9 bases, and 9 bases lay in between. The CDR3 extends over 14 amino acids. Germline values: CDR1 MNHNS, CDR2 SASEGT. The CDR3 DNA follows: TGTGCCAGCAGTGAAGCGCCGAGAACTTCACCCCTCCACTTT. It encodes CASSEAPRTSPLHF.

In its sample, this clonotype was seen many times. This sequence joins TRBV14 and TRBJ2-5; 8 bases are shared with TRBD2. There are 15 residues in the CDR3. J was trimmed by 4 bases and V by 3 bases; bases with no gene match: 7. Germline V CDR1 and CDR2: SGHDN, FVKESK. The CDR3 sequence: CASSQSLAGGETQYF. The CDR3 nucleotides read TGTGCCAGCAGCCAGAGTTTGGCGGGAGGAGAGACCCAGTACTTC.

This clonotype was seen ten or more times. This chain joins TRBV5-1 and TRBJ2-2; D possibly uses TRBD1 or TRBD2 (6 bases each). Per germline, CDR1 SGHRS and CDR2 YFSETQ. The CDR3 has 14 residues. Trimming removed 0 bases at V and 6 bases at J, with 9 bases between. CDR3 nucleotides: TGCGCCAGCAGCTTGGGGGGGGCGTCCGGGGAGCTGTTTTTT. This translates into CASSLGGASGELFF. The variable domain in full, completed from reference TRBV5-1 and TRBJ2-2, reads KAGVTQTPRYLIKTRGQQVTLSCSPISGHRSVSWYQQTPGQGLQFLFEYFSETQRNKGNFPGRFSGRQFSNSRSEMNVSTLELGDSALYLCASSLGGASGELFFGEGSRLTVL.

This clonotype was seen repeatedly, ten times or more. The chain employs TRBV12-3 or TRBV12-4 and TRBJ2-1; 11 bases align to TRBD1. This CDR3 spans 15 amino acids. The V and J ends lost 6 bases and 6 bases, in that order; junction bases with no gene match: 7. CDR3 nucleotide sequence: TGTGCCAGCAGATACGGGACAGGGGGACCCAATGAGCAGTTCTTC. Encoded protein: CASRYGTGGPNEQFF.

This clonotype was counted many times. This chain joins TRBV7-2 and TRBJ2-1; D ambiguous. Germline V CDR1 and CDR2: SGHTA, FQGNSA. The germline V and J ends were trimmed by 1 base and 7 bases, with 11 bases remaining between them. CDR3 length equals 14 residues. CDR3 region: CASSLVHAENEQFF. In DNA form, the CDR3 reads TGTGCCAGCAGCTTAGTTCATGCCGAGAATGAGCAGTTCTTC.

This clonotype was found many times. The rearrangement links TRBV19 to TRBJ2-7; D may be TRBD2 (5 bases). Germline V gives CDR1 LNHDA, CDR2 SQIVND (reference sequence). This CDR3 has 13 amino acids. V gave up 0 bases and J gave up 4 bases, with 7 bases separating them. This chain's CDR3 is CASSIDRGYEQYF. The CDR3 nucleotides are TGTGCCAGTAGTATAGATCGAGGGTACGAGCAGTACTTC.

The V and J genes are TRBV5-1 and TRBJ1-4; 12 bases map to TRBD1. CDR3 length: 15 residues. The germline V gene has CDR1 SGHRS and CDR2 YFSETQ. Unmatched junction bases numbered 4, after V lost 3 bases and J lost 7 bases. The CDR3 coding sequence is TGCGCCAGCAGCTGGGGGGGACAGGGGGCTGAAAAACTGTTTTTT. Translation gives CASSWGGQGAEKLFF.

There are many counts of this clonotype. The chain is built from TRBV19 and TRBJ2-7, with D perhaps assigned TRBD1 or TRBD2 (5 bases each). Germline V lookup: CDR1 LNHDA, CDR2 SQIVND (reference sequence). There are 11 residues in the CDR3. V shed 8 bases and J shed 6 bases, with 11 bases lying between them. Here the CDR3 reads CASGRGPEQYF. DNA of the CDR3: TGTGCCAGTGGAAGGGGACCCGAGCAGTACTTC.

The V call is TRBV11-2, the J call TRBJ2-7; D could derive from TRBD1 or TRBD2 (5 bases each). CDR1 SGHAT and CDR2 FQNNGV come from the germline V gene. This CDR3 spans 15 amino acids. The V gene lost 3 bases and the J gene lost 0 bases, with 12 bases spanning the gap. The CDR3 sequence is CASSFSGTASYEQYF. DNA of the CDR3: TGTGCCAGCAGCTTCTCCGGGACGGCCTCCTACGAGCAGTACTTC.

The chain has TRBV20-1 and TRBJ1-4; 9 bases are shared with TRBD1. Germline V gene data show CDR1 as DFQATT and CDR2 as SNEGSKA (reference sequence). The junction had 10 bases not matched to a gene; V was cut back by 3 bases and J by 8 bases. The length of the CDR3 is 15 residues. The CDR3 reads CSARAFGTGLEKLFF. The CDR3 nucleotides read TGCAGTGCTAGGGCGTTCGGGACAGGGCTGGAAAAACTGTTTTTT.